This entry describes one TCR beta chain. Its antigen is not known. This record belongs to a study of response to subunit inactivated influenza vaccine. Via MiXCR, TCRdb re-called the RT-PCR reads, giving one row per CDR3 protein. The profile shows around 530,000 distinct CDR3 sequences, approximately 15% of them singletons. The CDR3 totals 15 residues. V shed 1 base, J shed 9 bases, and the junction held 8 bases outside the gene matches. The V gene's germline CDR1 is DFQATT and CDR2 SNEGSKA (reference sequence). Notes on the study in general: Few new T cells, the authors suggested, are recruited by each seasonal influenza vaccination.

The specimen was CD4+ T cells sorted from PBMCs, collected 23 months after vaccination. The rearrangement joins TRBV20-1 to TRBJ1-6; 8 positions agree with TRBD1. This receptor was obtained from a man in his fifties or sixties who received an inactivated influenza vaccine. The CDR3 DNA is TGCAGTGCTAGAGCAGGGGGCGGTTTGGGTTCACCCCTCCACTTT. It specifies CSARAGGGLGSPLHF.